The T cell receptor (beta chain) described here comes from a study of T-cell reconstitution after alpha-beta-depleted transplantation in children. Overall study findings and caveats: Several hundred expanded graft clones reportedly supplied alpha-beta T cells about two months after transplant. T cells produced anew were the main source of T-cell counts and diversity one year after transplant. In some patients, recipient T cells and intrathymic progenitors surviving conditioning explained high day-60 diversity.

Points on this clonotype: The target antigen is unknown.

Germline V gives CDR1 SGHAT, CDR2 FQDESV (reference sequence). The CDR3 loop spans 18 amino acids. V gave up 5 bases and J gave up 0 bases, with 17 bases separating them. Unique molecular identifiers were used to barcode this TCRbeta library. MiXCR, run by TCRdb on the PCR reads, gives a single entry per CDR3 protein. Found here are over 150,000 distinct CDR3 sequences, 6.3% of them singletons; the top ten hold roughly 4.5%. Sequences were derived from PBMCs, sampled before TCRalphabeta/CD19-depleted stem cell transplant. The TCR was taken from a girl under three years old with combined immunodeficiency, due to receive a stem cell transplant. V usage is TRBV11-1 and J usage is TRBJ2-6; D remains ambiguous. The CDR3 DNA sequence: TGTGCCAGCAGCGCCGTAGAGGTCTTAAACTCTGGGGCCAACGTCCTGACTTTC. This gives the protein CASSAVEVLNSGANVLTF.